A selection of T cell receptor beta chains follows, all from one sample in a study of CD8 T cells in Susac syndrome. Using its own MiXCR run on the immunoSEQ multiplex PCR reads, TCRdb lists one record per CDR3 protein. The data hold under 85,000 distinct CDR3 sequences, with roughly 94% observed a single time. Sequences were obtained from CD8+ T cells from PBMCs. Receptors were obtained from a human donor with Susac syndrome. Each CDR3 is given with its conserved first and last residue. The D gene is left open where the match is weak.

D	V	J	DNA	CDR3
TRBD2	TRBV7-2	TRBJ2-1	TGTGCCAGCAGCCCTAGCGGGGCGGGGGATGAGCAGTTCTTC	CASSPSGAGDEQFF
TRBD2	TRBV4-3	TRBJ2-7	TGCGCCAGCAGCCCAAGAACACTAGCGAAATACGAGCAGTACTTC	CASSPRTLAKYEQYF
TRBD2	TRBV24-1	TRBJ2-3	TGTGCCACCACTAGCGGGAGCACAGATACGCAGTATTTT	CATTSGSTDTQYF
.	TRBV29-1	TRBJ2-1	TGCAGCTCCGACGGGGTCGGCGATTACAATGAGCAGTTCTTC	CSSDGVGDYNEQFF
.	TRBV15	TRBJ2-5	TGTGCCACCAGTACTGGGAGACTTGAGACCCAGTACTTC	CATSTGRLETQYF
.	TRBV11-2	TRBJ2-2	TGTGCCAGCAGCTCACCTAGCGGGGAGCTGTTTTTT	CASSSPSGELFF
.	TRBV29-1	TRBJ2-4	TGCAGCCCTGAGGCTCAACCCGGGGACATCGATTCCAAAAACATTCAGTACTTC	CSPEAQPGDIDSKNIQYF
.	TRBV4-2	TRBJ2-2	TGTGCCAGCAGCCAAGATGGTAGCGGGAACACCGGGGAGCTGTTTTTT	CASSQDGSGNTGELFF
.	TRBV7-9	TRBJ2-1	TGTGCCAGCAGCTTAGGTGCGCCCCCGTTCTTC	CASSLGAPPFF
.	TRBV7-9	TRBJ1-6	TGTGCCAGCAGCTTATCGTACCGAAATTCACCCCTCCACTTT	CASSLSYRNSPLHF
TRBD1	TRBV7-9	TRBJ1-5	TGTGCCAGCAGCCGACCAGGGGGAGATCAGCCCCAGCATTTT	CASSRPGGDQPQHF